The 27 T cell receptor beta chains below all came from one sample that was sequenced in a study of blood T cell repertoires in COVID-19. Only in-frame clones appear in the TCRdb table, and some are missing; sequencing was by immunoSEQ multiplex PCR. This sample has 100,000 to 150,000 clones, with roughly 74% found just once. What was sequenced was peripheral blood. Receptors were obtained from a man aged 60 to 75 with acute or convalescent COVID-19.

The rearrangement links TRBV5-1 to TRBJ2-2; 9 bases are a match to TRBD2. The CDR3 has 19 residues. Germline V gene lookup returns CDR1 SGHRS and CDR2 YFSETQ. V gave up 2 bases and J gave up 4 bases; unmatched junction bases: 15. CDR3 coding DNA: TGCGCCAGCAGCTTAGTTTATGGATCTAGCGGGGCGGCCACCGGGGAGCTGTTTTTT. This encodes CASSLVYGSSGAATGELFF. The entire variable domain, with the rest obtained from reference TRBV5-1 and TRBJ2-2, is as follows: KAGVTQTPRYLIKTRGQQVTLSCSPISGHRSVSWYQQTPGQGLQFLFEYFSETQRNKGNFPGRFSGRQFSNSRSEMNVSTLELGDSALYLCASSLVYGSSGAATGELFFGEGSRLTVL.

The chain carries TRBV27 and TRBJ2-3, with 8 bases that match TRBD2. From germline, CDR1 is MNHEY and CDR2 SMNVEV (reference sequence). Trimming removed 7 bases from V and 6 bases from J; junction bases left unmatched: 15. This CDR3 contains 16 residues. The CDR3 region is CASTVTPSGPSDTQYF. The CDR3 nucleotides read TGTGCCAGCACCGTGACCCCTAGCGGGCCTTCGGATACGCAGTATTTT.

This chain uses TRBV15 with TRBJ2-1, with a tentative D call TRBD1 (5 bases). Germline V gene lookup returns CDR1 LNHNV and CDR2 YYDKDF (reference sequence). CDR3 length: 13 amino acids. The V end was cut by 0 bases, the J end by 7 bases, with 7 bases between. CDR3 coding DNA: TGTGCCACCAGCAGAGATAACAGGAATGAGCAGTTCTTC. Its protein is CATSRDNRNEQFF. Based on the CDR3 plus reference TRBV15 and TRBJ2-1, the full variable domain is DAMVIQNPRYQVTQFGKPVTLSCSQTLNHNVMYWYQQKSSQAPKLLFHYYDKDFNNEADTPDNFQSRRPNTSFCFLDIRSPGLGDTAMYLCATSRDNRNEQFFGPGTRLTVL.

The CDR3 nucleotides are TGTGCCAGCAGCTCCTCGCAGGGTTCCTATGGCTACACCTTC. This codes for CASSSSQGSYGYTF. The V call is TRBV27, the J call TRBJ1-2; a possible D gene is TRBD1 (5 bases). This CDR3 is 14 amino acids long. Per germline, CDR1 MNHEY and CDR2 SMNVEV (reference sequence). V lost 6 bases and J 4 bases, leaving 15 bases between the germline ends.

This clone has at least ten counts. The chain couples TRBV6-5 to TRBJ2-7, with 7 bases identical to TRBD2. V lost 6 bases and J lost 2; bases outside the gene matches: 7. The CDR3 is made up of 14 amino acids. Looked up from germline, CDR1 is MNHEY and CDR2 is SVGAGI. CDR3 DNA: TGTGCCAGCAGAAGAACTAGCGCTACCTACGAGCAGTACTTC. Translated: CASRRTSATYEQYF.

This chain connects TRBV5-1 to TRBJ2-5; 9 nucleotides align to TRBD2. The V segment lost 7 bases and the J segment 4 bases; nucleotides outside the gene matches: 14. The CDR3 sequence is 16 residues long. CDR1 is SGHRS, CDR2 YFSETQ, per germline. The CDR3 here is CASGKEGTSGLETQYF. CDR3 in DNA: TGCGCCAGCGGCAAGGAAGGAACTAGCGGGTTAGAGACCCAGTACTTC. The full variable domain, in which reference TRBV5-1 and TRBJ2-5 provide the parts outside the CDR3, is KAGVTQTPRYLIKTRGQQVTLSCSPISGHRSVSWYQQTPGQGLQFLFEYFSETQRNKGNFPGRFSGRQFSNSRSEMNVSTLELGDSALYLCASGKEGTSGLETQYFGPGTRLLVL.

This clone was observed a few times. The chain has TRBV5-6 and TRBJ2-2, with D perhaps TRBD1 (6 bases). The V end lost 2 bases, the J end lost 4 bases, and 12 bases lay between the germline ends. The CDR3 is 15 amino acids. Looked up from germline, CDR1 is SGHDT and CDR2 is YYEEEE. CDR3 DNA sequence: TGTGCCAGCAGCTTCGACAGGAGGAGCACCGGGGAGCTGTTTTTT. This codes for CASSFDRRSTGELFF.

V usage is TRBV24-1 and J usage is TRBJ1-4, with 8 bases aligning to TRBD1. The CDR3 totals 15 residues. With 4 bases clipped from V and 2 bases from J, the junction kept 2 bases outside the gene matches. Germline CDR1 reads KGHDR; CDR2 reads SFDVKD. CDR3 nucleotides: TGTGCCACCAGTGACAGGACAGGGACTAATGAAAAACTGTTTTTT. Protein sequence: CATSDRTGTNEKLFF.

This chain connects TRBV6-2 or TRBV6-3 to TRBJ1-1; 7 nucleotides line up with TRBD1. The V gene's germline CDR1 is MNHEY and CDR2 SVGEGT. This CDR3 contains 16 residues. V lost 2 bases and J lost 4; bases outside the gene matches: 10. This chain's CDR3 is CASSYATGTASTEAFF. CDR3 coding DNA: TGTGCCAGCAGTTACGCGACCGGGACAGCCAGCACTGAAGCTTTCTTT.

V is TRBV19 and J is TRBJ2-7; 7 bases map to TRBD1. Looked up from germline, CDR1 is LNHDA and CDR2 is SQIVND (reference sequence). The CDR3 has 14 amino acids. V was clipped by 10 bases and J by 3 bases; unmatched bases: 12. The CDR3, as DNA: TGTGCCACCCTCTTAAGGGACAGCAACTACGAGCAGTACTTC. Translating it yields CATLLRDSNYEQYF.

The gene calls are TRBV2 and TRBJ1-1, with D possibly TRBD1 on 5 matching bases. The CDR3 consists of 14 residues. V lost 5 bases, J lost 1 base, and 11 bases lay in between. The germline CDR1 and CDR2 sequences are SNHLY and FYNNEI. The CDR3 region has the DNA TGTGCCAGCAGTCTGACAGAAGGGAACACTGAAGCTTTCTTT. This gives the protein CASSLTEGNTEAFF.

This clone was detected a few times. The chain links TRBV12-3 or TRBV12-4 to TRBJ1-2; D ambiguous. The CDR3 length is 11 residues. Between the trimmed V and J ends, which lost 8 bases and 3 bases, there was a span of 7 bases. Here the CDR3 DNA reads TGTGCCAGCTGGAGGGACTATGGCTACACCTTC. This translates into CASWRDYGYTF.

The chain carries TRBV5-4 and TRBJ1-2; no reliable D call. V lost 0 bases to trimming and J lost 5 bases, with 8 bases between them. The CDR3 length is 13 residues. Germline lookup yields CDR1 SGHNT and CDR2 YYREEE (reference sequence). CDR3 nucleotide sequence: TGTGCCAGCAGCTTGGTTACGGGATATGGCTACACCTTC. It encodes CASSLVTGYGYTF.

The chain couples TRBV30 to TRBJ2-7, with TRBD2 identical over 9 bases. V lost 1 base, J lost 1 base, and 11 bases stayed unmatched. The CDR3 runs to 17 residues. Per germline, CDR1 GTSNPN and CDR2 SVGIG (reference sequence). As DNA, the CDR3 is TGTGCCTGGAGTGGGGGGACTAGCCCTTGGACTTCCTACGAGCAGTACTTC. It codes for CAWSGGTSPWTSYEQYF.

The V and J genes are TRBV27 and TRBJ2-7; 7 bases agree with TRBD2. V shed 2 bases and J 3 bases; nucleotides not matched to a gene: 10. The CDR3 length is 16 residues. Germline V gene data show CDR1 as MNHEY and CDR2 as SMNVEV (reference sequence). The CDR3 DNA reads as TGTGCCAGCAGTTTAGGAAGCGGACTAGTCCTCTACGAGCAGTACTTC. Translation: CASSLGSGLVLYEQYF.

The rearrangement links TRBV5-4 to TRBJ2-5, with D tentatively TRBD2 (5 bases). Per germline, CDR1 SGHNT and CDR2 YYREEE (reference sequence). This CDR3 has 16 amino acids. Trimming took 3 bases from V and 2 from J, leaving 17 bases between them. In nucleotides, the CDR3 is TGTGCCAGCAGCTCAGGAGGAGCTCGGACGCAAGAGACCCAGTACTTC. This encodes CASSSGGARTQETQYF. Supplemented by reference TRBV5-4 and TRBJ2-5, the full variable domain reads ETGVTQSPTHLIKTRGQQVTLRCSSQSGHNTVSWYQQALGQGPQFIFQYYREEENGRGNFPPRFSGLQFPNYSSELNVNALELDDSALYLCASSSGGARTQETQYFGPGTRLLVL.

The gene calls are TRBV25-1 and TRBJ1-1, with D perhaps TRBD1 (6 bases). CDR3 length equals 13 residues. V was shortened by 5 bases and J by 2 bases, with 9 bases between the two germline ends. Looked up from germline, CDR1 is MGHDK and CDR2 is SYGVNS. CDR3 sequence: CASSRTANTEAFF. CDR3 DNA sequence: TGTGCCAGCAGTCGGACAGCAAACACTGAAGCTTTCTTT.

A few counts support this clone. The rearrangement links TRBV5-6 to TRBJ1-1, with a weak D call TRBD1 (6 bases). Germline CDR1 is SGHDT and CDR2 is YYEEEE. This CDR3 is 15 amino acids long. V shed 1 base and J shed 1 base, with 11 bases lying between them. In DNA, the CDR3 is TGTGCCAGCAGCTTGCAACAGGGCCCGAACACTGAAGCTTTCTTT. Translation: CASSLQQGPNTEAFF.

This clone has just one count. In DNA, the CDR3 is TGTGCCAGCAGCTCAGCGGGGGACAGTTCCTACAATGAGCAGTTCTTC. It specifies CASSSAGDSSYNEQFF. The rearrangement uses TRBV7-3 and TRBJ2-1; D is perhaps TRBD2 (8 bases). The CDR3 runs 16 residues. Per germline, CDR1 SGHTA and CDR2 FQGTGA. Trimming pared 4 bases from V and 1 base from J, leaving 14 bases between.

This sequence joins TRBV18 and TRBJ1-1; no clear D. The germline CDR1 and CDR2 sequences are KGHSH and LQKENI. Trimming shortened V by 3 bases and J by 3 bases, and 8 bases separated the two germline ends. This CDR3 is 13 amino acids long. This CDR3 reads CASSPGRDTEAFF. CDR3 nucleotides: TGTGCCAGCTCACCTGGGCGGGACACTGAAGCTTTCTTT.

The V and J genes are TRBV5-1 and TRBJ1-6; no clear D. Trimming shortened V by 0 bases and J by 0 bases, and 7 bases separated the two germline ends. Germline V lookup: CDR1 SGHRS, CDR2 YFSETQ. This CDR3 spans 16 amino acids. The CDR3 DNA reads TGCGCCAGCAGCTTGGAGCCGAGCTCCTATAATTCACCCCTCCACTTT. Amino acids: CASSLEPSSYNSPLHF.

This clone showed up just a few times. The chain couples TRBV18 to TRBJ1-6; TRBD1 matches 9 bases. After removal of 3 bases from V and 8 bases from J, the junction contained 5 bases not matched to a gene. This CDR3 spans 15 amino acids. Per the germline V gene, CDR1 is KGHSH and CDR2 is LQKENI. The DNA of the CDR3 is TGTGCCAGCTCACCGCAACAGGGGGCGGATTCACCCCTCCACTTT. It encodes CASSPQQGADSPLHF.

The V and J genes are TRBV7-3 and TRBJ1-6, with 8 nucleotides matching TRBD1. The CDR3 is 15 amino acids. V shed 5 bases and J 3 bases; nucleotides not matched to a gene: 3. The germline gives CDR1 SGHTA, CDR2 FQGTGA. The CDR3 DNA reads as TGTGCCAGCAGCCCACAGGGGGACTATAATTCACCCCTCCACTTT. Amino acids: CASSPQGDYNSPLHF.

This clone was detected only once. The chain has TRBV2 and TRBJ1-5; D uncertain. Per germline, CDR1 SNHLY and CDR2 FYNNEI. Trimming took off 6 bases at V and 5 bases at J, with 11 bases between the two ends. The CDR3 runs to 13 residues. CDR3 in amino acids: CASRSDWDQPQHF. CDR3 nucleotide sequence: TGTGCCAGCAGGTCGGACTGGGATCAGCCCCAGCATTTT.

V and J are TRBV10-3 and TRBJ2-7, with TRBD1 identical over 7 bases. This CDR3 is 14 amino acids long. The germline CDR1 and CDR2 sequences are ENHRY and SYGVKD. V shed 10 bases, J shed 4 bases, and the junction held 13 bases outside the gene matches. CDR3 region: CATATETGKYEQYF. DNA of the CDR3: TGTGCCACCGCTACTGAGACAGGGAAATACGAGCAGTACTTC.

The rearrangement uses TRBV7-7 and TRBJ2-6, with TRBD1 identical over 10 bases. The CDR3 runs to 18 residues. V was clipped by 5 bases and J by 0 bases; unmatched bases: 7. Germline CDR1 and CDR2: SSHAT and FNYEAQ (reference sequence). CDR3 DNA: TGTGCCAGCAGCCCGGGGACAGGGGCCAGCTCTGGGGCCAACGTCCTGACTTTC. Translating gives CASSPGTGASSGANVLTF.

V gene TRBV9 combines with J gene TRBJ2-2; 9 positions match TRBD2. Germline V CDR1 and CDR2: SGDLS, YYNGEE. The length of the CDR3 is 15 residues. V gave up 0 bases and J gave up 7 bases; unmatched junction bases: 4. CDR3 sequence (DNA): TGTGCCAGCAGCGTAGTTTCTAGCGGGAACGGGGAGCTGTTTTTT. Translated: CASSVVSSGNGELFF.